Below are 14 T cell receptor beta chains sequenced from a single sample in a study of blood T cell repertoires in COVID-19. The repertoire was sequenced with immunoSEQ multiplex PCR; TCRdb's copy has only in-frame clones and lacks some. The sample holds about 190,000 clones; 90% are singletons and the top ten take 0.62%. Sequencing was carried out using peripheral blood. These receptors all come from a man aged 45-60 years with acute or convalescent COVID-19.

The chain has TRBV5-1 and TRBJ1-1, with 9 bases that match TRBD1. CDR1 and CDR2 (germline): SGHRS, YFSETQ. The CDR3 contains 14 residues. Trimming cost V 2 bases and J 5 bases; bases outside gene matches: 4. CDR3 amino acids: CASSLGDRETEAFF. The CDR3 nucleotides read TGCGCCAGCAGCTTAGGGGACAGGGAAACTGAAGCTTTCTTT.

The chain couples TRBV3-1 (or the pseudogene TRBV3-2) to TRBJ1-5; D remains ambiguous. Germline CDR1 and CDR2: LGHDT and YNNKEL (reference sequence). The CDR3 sequence is 12 residues long. V gave up 2 bases and J gave up 5 bases, with 4 bases separating them. The CDR3 spells CASSQSDQPQHF. The CDR3 coding sequence is TGTGCCAGCAGCCAATCGGATCAGCCCCAGCATTTT.

J is TRBJ1-5 and V is TRBV28; D perhaps matches TRBD1 (6 bases). This CDR3 comprises 15 residues. Germline V gene sequence: CDR1 MDHEN, CDR2 SYDVKM. V was trimmed by 6 bases and J by 1 base, leaving 13 bases between them. CDR3 region: CASRLQGGSNQPQHF. For the CDR3, the DNA is TGTGCCAGCAGGTTACAGGGTGGGAGCAATCAGCCCCAGCATTTT.

The V call is TRBV18, the J call TRBJ1-1; tentatively, D is TRBD1 (5 bases). V lost 11 bases, J lost 5 bases, and 12 bases lay in between. The CDR3 spans 11 residues. CDR1 is KGHSH and CDR2 is LQKENI in the germline V gene. The CDR3 region has the DNA TGTGCCGGCAGGCAGGGAACTGAAGCTTTCTTT. Translation gives CAGRQGTEAFF.

V gene TRBV5-8 combines with J gene TRBJ2-7; 9 bases line up with TRBD1. The V and J ends lost 2 bases and 6 bases, in that order; junction bases with no gene match: 3. Germline V gives CDR1 SGHTS, CDR2 YDEGEE. This CDR3 is 13 amino acids long. The CDR3 DNA follows: TGTGCCAGCAGCTTAGGGACAGGGCGCGAGCAGTACGTC. Its protein product is CASSLGTGREQYV.

The gene calls are TRBV7-8 and TRBJ2-2, with D hard to call. The CDR3 consists of 16 residues. Between the trimmed V and J ends, which lost 2 bases and 2 bases, there was a span of 12 bases. The germline V gene has CDR1 SGHVS and CDR2 FQNEAQ. The CDR3 DNA reads TGTGCCAGCAGCTTATCGAATCGGAGAAACACCGGGGAGCTGTTTTTT. Amino acids: CASSLSNRRNTGELFF.

The rearrangement links TRBV7-2 to TRBJ2-7; D uncertain. V dropped 2 bases and J dropped 3 bases, with 2 bases sitting between them. The CDR3 is 11 residues long. Per the germline V gene, CDR1 is SGHTA and CDR2 is FQGNSA. Here the CDR3 DNA reads TGTGCCAGCAGCTTATACTACGAGCAGTACTTC. As protein: CASSLYYEQYF.

This clone has just one count. This chain joins TRBV28 and TRBJ2-7, with 8 bases that match TRBD1. This CDR3 comprises 14 residues. Losses at the gene ends were 11 bases for V and 3 bases for J; bases not matched to a gene: 12. Germline V lookup: CDR1 MDHEN, CDR2 SYDVKM. Here the CDR3 reads CAPSFTGGIYEQYV. The CDR3 coding sequence is TGTGCCCCCAGTTTTACAGGGGGGATCTACGAGCAGTACGTC.

The chain couples TRBV5-1 to TRBJ2-1, with 10 bases lining up with TRBD2. V shed 4 bases, J shed 7 bases, and the junction held 11 bases outside the gene matches. This CDR3 region has 16 residues. The germline CDR1 and CDR2 sequences are SGHRS and YFSETQ. CDR3 amino acids: CASSPGSGRAWNEQFF. CDR3 DNA sequence: TGCGCCAGCAGCCCGGGCAGCGGGAGGGCCTGGAATGAGCAGTTCTTC.

This chain connects TRBV5-1 to TRBJ2-1, with 7 positions matching TRBD2. The CDR3 runs 15 residues. Germline V gene sequence: CDR1 SGHRS, CDR2 YFSETQ. V was pared by 4 bases and J by 10 bases, with 14 bases of the junction left unmatched. CDR3 nucleotides: TGCGCCAGCAGCCCGCGGGGGACCGCCTTAGGAGAGCAGTTCTTC. Translated: CASSPRGTALGEQFF.

The chain is built from TRBV7-3 and TRBJ2-7; TRBD2 matches 8 bases. V was clipped by 4 bases and J by 3 bases; unmatched bases: 2. Germline CDR1 reads SGHTA; CDR2 reads FQGTGA. This CDR3 spans 13 amino acids. CDR3 loop: CASSSSGGYEQYF. The CDR3 coding sequence is TGTGCCAGCAGCTCGAGCGGGGGCTACGAGCAGTACTTC.

This clone was detected ten times or more. The J gene is TRBJ2-7, the V gene TRBV28; D is possibly TRBD1 (5 bases). This CDR3 comprises 13 residues. Deletions cut 4 bases from V and 6 bases from J, with 13 bases between. CDR1 is MDHEN and CDR2 is SYDVKM in the germline V gene. CDR3 coding DNA: TGTGCCAGCAGTTACCAACCCAGGGCCGAGCAGTACTTC. Translated: CASSYQPRAEQYF.

The V gene is TRBV4-2, the J gene TRBJ1-2; D is unclear. V lost 0 bases and J 3 bases, leaving 8 bases between the germline ends. CDR3 length: 14 residues. Germline CDR1 LGHNA, CDR2 YNFKEQ. CDR3 residues: CASSQDGWYYGYTF. In DNA, the CDR3 is TGTGCCAGCAGCCAAGATGGCTGGTACTATGGCTACACCTTC.

V gene TRBV10-3 combines with J gene TRBJ2-5; a weak D match, TRBD2 (6 bases). Between the trimmed V and J ends, which lost 5 bases and 5 bases, there was a span of 18 bases. The length of the CDR3 is 15 residues. CDR1 ENHRY and CDR2 SYGVKD come from the germline V gene. The CDR3 is CAISLTGELKETQYF. CDR3 sequence (DNA): TGTGCCATCAGTCTCACGGGGGAGCTGAAGGAGACCCAGTACTTC.